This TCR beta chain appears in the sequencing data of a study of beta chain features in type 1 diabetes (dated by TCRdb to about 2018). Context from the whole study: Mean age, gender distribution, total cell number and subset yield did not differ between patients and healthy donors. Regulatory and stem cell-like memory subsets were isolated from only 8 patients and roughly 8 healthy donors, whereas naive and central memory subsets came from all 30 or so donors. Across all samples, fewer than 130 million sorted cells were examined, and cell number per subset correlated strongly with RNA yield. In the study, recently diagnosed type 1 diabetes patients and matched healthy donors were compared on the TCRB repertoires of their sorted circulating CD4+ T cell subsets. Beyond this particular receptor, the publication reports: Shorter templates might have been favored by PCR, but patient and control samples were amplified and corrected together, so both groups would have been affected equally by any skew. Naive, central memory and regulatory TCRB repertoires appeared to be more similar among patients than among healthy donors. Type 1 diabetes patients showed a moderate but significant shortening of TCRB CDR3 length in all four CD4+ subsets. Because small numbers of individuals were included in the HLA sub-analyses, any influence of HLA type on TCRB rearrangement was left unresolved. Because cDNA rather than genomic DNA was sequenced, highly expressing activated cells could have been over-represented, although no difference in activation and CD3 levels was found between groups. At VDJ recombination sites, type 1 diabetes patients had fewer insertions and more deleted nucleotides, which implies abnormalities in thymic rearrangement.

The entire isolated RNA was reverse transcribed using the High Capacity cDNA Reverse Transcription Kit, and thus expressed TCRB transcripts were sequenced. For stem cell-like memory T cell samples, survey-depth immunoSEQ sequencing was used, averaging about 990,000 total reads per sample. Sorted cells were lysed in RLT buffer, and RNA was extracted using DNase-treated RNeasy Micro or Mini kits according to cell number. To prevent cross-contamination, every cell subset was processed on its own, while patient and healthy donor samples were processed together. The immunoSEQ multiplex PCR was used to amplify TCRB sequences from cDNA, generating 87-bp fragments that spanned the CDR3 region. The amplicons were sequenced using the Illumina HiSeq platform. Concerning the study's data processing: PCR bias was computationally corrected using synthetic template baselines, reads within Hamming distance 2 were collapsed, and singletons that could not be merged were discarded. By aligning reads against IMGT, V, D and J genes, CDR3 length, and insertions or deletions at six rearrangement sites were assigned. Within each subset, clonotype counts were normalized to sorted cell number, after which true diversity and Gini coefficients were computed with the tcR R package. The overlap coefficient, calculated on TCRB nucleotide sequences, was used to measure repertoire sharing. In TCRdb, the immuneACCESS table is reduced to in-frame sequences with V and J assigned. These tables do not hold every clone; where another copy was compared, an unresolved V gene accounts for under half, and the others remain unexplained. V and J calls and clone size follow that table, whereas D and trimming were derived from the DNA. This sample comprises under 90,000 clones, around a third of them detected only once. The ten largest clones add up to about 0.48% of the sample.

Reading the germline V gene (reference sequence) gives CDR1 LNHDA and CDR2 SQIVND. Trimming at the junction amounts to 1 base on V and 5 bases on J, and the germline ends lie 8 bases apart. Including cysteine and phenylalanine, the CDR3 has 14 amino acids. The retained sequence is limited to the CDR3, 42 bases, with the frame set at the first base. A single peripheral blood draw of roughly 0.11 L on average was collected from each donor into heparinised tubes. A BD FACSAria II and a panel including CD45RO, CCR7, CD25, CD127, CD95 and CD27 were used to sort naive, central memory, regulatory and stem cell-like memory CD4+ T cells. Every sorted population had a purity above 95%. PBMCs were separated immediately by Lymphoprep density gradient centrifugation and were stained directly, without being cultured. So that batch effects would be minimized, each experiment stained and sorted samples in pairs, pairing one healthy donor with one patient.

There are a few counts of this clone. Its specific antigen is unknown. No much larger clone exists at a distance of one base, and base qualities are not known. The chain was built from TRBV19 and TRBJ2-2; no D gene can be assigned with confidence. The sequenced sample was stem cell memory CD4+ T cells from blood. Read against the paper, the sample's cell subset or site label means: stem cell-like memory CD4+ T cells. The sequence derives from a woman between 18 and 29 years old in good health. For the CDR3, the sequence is CASSIGPRTGELFF. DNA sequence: TGTGCCAGTAGTATAGGTCCCAGGACCGGGGAGCTGTTTTTT.